These T cell receptor beta chains were read from a single sample in a study of T cell responses to AZD1222 COVID-19 vaccine. Assay: immunoSEQ multiplex PCR; the TCRdb copy retains only in-frame clones and omits some. The sample contains 110,000 or so clones, around 88% of which appear only once. The source material was peripheral blood, sampled 28 days after the second AZD1222 dose. The receptor source for this set is an adult who received the AZD1222 COVID-19 vaccine. CDR3s leave out the opening cysteine and the closing phenylalanine or tryptophan.

>11|TRBV12-3/TRBV12-4
ASSRGEYSPLH
>12|TRBV2
ASSEQSFSYEQY
>13|TRBV4-2
ASSQEGTGNYGYT
>13|TRBV5-1
ASSLAPGEGREQY
>13|TRBV19
ASNKLMGGANVLT
>10|TRBV5-1
ASSLDQETQY
>11|TRBV7-2
ASSTPGGAKQY
>12|TRBV2
AGLRDIPTYEQY
>13|TRBV19
ASSNNAQGHEKLF
>13|TRBV27
ASRRPGWESDTQY
>11|TRBV18
ASSRATNEKLF
>11|TRBV18
ASSLNPGDPLH
>11|TRBV12-3/TRBV12-4
ASSSGSVETQY
>11|TRBV7-7
ASSLLRNYEQY
>13|TRBV9
ASSYTSGFHYGYT
>11|TRBV6-5
ASRGLGTDTQY
>11|TRBV25-1
ASSEWDSGGYT
>11|TRBV9
ASSADSTGAQH
>11|TRBV12-3/TRBV12-4
ASSLGPIPAQH
>14|TRBV29-1
SVEEPDRGHYNEQF
>12|TRBV6-5
ASRTFDRGEKLF
>12|TRBV19
ASMGTNSNQPQH
>10|TRBV2
ASSGAGQPQH
>15|TRBV24-1
ATSDTEGQGVTDTQY
>15|TRBV4-2
ASSQDRGTSGANEQF
>13|TRBV7-8
ASSLAGGGNSPLH
>6|TRBV21-1
ASRTPF
>11|TRBV19
ASRASGSETQY
>13|TRBV5-4
ASSLGGAGGETQY
>12|TRBV4-3
ASSFGRDTDTQY
>14|TRBV7-2
ASRKSGTGFIAEAF
>13|TRBV7-3
ASSPGTSGSDTQY
>11|TRBV7-7
ASSLGPHYEQY
>13|TRBV19
ASSLPGLTSSGYT
>13|TRBV25-1
ASSDGVYSNQPQH
>12|TRBV5-1
ASSPGQENNEQF
>13|TRBV19
ASSIQSGTGVGYT
>13|TRBV5-1
ASSLSGTGLGEQY
>10|TRBV7-9
ASSLVNTEAF
>14|TRBV10-3
AISDAWGLNTGELF
>11|TRBV5-1
ASSLGRQETQY
>12|TRBV2
ARTRDRSTDTQY
>13|TRBV10-3
AISADSTLIQPQH
>13|TRBV6-5
ASRTGAGTYNEQF
>13|TRBV3-1/TRBV3-2
ASSQDSLATDTQY
>12|TRBV19
ASSISSGDNIQY
>13|TRBV6-2/TRBV6-3
ASSYGGSYNSPLH
>13|TRBV18
ASSPNRGAGEKLF
>14|TRBV10-1
ASSESWQGNTGELF
>12|TRBV7-2
ASSLAWQGNEQY
>20|TRBV11-3
ASSLDRGQVWTSGGSADTQY
>12|TRBV5-5
ASSLAGQSYEQY